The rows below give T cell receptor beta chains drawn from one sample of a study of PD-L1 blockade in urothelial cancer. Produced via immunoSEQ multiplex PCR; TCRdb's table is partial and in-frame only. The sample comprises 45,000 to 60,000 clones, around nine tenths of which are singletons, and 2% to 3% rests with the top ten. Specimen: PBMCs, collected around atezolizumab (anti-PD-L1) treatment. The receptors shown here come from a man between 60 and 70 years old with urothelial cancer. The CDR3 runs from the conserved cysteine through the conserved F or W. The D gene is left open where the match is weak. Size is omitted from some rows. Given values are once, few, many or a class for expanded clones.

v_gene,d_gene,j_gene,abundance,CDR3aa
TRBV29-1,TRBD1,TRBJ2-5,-,CSVGDRVETQYF
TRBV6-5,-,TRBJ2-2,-,CASTERVTGELFF
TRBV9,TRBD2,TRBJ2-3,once,CASSRTSGSSDTQYF
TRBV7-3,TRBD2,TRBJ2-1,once,CASSQGGLDGGSNEQFF
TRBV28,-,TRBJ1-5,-,CASSNAGLGQPQHF
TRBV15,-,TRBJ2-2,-,CATSRDGQGNTGELFF
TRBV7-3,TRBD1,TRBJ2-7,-,CASSLMGQNYEQYF
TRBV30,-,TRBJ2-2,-,CAWNGLPTGELFF
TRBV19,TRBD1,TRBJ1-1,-,CASSSGQGAIEAFF
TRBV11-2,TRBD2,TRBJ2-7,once,CASSLGASWGTSVSYEQYF
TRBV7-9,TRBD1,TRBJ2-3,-,CASSSTGGYTDTQYF
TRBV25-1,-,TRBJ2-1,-,CASSALYNEQFF
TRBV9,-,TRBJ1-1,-,CASSVGGSDEAFF
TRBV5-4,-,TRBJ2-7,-,CASSIRDSLGEQYF
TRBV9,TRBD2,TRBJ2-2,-,CASSVTSGLGELFF
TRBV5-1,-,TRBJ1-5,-,CASSPTAQHF
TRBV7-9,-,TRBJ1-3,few,CASSLDGSSGNTIYF
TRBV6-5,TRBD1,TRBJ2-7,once,CASSPDRGGLGQYF
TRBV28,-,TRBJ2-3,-,CASSDKVDTQYF
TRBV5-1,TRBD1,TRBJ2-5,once,CASSPGDRAGEETQYF
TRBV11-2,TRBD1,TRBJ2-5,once,CASSLTGGTETQYF
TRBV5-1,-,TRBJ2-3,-,CASSPAAFGSDTQYF
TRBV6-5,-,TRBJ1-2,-,CASSPGVGGYTF
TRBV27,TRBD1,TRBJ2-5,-,CASSKTSGTGLFRQETQYF
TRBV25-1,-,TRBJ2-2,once,CASSDASGVTGELFF
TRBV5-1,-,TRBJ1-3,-,CASSSTGAGNTIYF